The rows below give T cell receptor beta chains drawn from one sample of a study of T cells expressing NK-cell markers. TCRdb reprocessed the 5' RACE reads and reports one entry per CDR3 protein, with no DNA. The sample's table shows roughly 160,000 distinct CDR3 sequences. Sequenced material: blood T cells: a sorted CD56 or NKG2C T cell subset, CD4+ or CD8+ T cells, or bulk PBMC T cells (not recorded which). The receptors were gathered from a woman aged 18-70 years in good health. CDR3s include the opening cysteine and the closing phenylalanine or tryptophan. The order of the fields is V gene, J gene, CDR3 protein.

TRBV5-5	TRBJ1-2	CASSPNPPGQSNYGYTF
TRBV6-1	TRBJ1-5	CASSPRDRKISNQPQHF
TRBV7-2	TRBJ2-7	CASSLVGGNYEQYF
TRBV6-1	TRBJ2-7	CASTLGEVSYEQYF
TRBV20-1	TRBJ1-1	CSASWGMNTEAFF
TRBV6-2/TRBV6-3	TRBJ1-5	CASRGRTGNQPQHF
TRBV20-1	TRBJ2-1	CSARDMGVNEQFF
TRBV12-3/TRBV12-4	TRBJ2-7	CASRTGMYEQYF
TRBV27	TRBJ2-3	CASRRRVIDTQYF
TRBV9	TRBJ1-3	CASRKSGAGNTIYF
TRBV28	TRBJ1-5	CASHITGNQPQHF
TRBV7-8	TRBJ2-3	CASSFRLAGDTDTQYF
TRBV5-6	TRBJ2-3	CASSLYTDTQYF
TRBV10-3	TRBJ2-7	CAISLSPMTYEQYF
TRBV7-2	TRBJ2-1	CASSLGSGANEQFF
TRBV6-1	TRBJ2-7	CASSTTGLPIYEQYF
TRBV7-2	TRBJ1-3	CASSLGDGDGTIYF
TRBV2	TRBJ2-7	CASSDLGQGTHEQYF
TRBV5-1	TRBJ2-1	CASSLSLAGSYNEQFF
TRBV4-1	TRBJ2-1	CASSLETSGLYNEQFF
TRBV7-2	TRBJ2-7	CASSLGSGQVSYEQYF
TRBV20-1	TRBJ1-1	CSAPTSTEAFF
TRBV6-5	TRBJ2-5	CASSYSGSRGGETQYF
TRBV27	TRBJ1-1	CASRIRTTLSEAFF
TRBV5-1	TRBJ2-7	CASSLGSRDEQYF
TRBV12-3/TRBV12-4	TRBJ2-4	CASSGDRGFIQYF
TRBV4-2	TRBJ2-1	CASSQRGTYNEQFF
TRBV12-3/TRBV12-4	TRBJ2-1	CASSQAGTGGYNEQFF
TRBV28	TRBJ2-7	CASSSVPYEQYF
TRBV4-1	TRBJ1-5	CASSQTNWGVDSNQPQHF
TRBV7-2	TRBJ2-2	CASSWGAGGTGELFF
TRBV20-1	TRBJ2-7	CSARLAYSYEQYF
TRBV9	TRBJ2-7	CASSVGGSSEYEQYF
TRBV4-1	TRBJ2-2	CASSQDGDSTGELFF
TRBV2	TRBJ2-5	CASRGVGQPQETQYF
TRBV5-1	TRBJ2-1	CASSLIDRDLNEQFF
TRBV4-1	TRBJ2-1	CASSGGRGRQNEQFF
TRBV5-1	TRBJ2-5	CASSLGPHPEETQYF
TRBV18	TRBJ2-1	CASSPTGGQRNEQFF
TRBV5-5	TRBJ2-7	CASSSETGGMVQQYF
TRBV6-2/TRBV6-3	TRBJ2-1	CASSYSVGYPFF
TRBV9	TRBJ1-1	CASSGGNTEAFF
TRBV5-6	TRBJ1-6	CASSFRAGSHNSPLHF
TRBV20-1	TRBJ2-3	CSARGLGPDTQYF
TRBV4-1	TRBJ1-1	CASSQEPEDTEAFF
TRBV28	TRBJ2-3	CASGLAGGSDTQYF
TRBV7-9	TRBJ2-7	CASSQRDRMAEQYF
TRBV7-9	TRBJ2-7	CASSPGANYEQYF
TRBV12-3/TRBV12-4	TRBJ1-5	CASSDPGAFRHF
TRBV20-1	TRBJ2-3	CSARGKAGGSTDTQYF
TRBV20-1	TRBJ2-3	CSATRDAGADTQYF
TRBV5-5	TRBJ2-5	CASSPSTVGREETQYF
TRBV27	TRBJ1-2	CASSFRQGGNYGYTF
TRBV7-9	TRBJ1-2	CASSLDGDSANYGYTF
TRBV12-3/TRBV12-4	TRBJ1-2	CASRSGGVYGYTF
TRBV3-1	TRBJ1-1	CASSLSGGTAEAFF
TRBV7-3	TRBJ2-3	CASRSHGDSDTQYF
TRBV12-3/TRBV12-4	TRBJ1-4	CASSSRQGNEKLFF